Following are 31 T cell receptor beta chains from one sample sequenced in a study of CD8 T cells in ankylosing spondylitis. General study results and limits: Characteristic, it appeared, of ankylosing spondylitis blood was a TCR beta motif of roughly 8 highly homologous variants.

From the 5' RACE reads, TCRdb called clonotypes with MiXCR, one entry per CDR3 protein. The sample records 450,000 to 550,000 distinct CDR3 sequences, roughly 5.3% being singletons. Their antigens are not known. The sequencing input was blood, either unsorted or a sorted T cell fraction (not recorded which). The receptors come from a male donor with ankylosing spondylitis.

Ten or more counts support this clonotype. The chain joins TRBV27 to TRBJ2-1; 7 bases are shared with TRBD2. In germline, CDR1 is MNHEY, CDR2 SMNVEV (reference sequence). The length of the CDR3 is 16 residues. With V trimmed by 3 bases and J by 3 bases, 8 bases remained unmatched. CDR3 sequence: CASSFLGERGYNEQFF. The CDR3 DNA is TGTGCCAGCAGTTTCCTCGGGGAGCGGGGCTACAATGAGCAGTTCTTC.

The V call is TRBV29-1, the J call TRBJ2-1; 12 bases align to TRBD2. The germline gives CDR1 SQVTM, CDR2 ANQGSEA. The CDR3 is made up of 14 amino acids. J gave up 4 bases and V 4 bases, and 2 bases lay outside the gene matches. CDR3 nucleotides: TGCAGCGTTGTAGGACTAGCGGGATACAATGAGCAGTTCTTC. Translation: CSVVGLAGYNEQFF.

Many counts were recorded for this clonotype. The V gene is TRBV28, the J gene TRBJ1-5; D is unresolved. This CDR3 spans 15 amino acids. Germline V gene lookup returns CDR1 MDHEN and CDR2 SYDVKM. The germline V and J ends were trimmed by 6 bases and 2 bases, with 14 bases remaining between them. In DNA form, the CDR3 reads TGTGCCAGCAGCCCGCCGGTCTCTGGCAATCAGCCCCAGCATTTT. Protein product: CASSPPVSGNQPQHF.

This clonotype was counted many times. V usage is TRBV4-3 and J usage is TRBJ2-3; D not certain. The CDR3 has 15 amino acids. Germline lookup yields CDR1 LGHNA and CDR2 YSLEER. Trimming pared 1 base from V and 0 bases from J, leaving 8 bases between. The CDR3 sequence is CASSQVDDSTDTQYF. The CDR3 DNA sequence: TGCGCCAGCAGCCAAGTTGACGACAGCACAGATACGCAGTATTTT.

This clonotype has at least ten counts. Here the CDR3 DNA reads TGCAGCGCGACTAGCGGGAGGTCAGATACGCAGTATTTT. Its translation: CSATSGRSDTQYF. The rearrangement joins TRBV29-1 to TRBJ2-3; 13 nucleotides line up with TRBD2. The V gene end was trimmed by 7 bases and the J gene end by 4 bases; junction bases not matched to a gene: 2. The CDR3 spans 13 residues. The germline gives CDR1 SQVTM, CDR2 ANQGSEA.

This clonotype was recorded a few times. The chain has TRBV7-6 and TRBJ2-3, with D uncertain. V gave up 5 bases and J gave up 0 bases, with 18 bases separating them. Looked up from germline, CDR1 is SGHVS and CDR2 is FNYEAQ. This CDR3 is built from 17 residues. For the CDR3, the DNA is TGTGCCAGCAGCCCCGGATTCGCTCACCCTAGCACAGATACGCAGTATTTT. It translates to CASSPGFAHPSTDTQYF.

This clonotype was observed many times. The rearrangement links TRBV3-1 to TRBJ2-3, with no clear D. Germline CDR1 is LGHDT and CDR2 is YNNKEL (reference sequence). Deletions cut 1 base from V and 3 bases from J, with 14 bases between. The CDR3 spans 16 residues. CDR3 sequence (DNA): TGTGCCAGCAGCCAAGGAATAGGTTCGGTGACAGATACGCAGTATTTT. The encoded protein is CASSQGIGSVTDTQYF.

This clonotype has at least ten counts. This sequence joins TRBV7-6 and TRBJ2-7; 7 nucleotides line up with TRBD1. The germline V gene encodes CDR1 SGHVS and CDR2 FNYEAQ. J gave up 2 bases and V 4 bases, and 8 bases lay outside the gene matches. The CDR3 loop spans 15 amino acids. The CDR3 region has the DNA TGTGCCAGCAGCTCTTATAGGACAGGACCCTACGAGCAGTACTTC. Its translation: CASSSYRTGPYEQYF.

The chain joins TRBV19 to TRBJ2-1; a weak D match, TRBD2 (5 bases). The CDR3 has 14 residues. Germline CDR1 is LNHDA and CDR2 is SQIVND (reference sequence). Trimming shortened V by 3 bases and J by 3 bases, and 9 bases separated the two germline ends. The CDR3 reads CASSIDRGYNEQFF. The CDR3 nucleotides read TGTGCCAGTAGTATCGATCGGGGCTACAATGAGCAGTTCTTC.

At least ten counts were recorded for this clonotype. The chain carries TRBV9 and TRBJ2-1; D is perhaps TRBD2 (5 bases). Deletions cut 4 bases from V and 4 bases from J, with 15 bases between. Germline CDR1 SGDLS, CDR2 YYNGEE. This CDR3 spans 15 amino acids. The CDR3 DNA follows: TGTGCCAGCAGCCCCCGGGAACGAGAATACAATGAGCAGTTCTTC. Protein: CASSPREREYNEQFF.

This clonotype was picked up many times. V usage is TRBV7-2 and J usage is TRBJ2-1; tentative D call: TRBD2 (5 bases). This CDR3 comprises 13 residues. V lost 10 bases and J lost 7, with 17 bases in between. Per germline, CDR1 SGHTA and CDR2 FQGNSA. The CDR3 region has the DNA TGTGCCACGACTTTTCGGGATGGAAATGAGCAGTTCTTC. This codes for CATTFRDGNEQFF.

This clonotype was recorded many times. The rearrangement uses TRBV20-1 and TRBJ2-1, with 13 bases aligning to TRBD2. CDR3 length: 15 amino acids. The V segment lost 2 bases and the J segment 7 bases; nucleotides outside the gene matches: 5. Per germline, CDR1 DFQATT and CDR2 SNEGSKA (reference sequence). The CDR3: CSARIGTSGMNEQFF. In DNA, the CDR3 is TGCAGTGCTAGAATCGGGACTAGCGGGATGAATGAGCAGTTCTTC.

The chain uses TRBV5-1 and TRBJ2-7; the match to TRBD1 covers 10 bases. V was pared by 4 bases and J by 1 base, with 11 bases of the junction left unmatched. The CDR3 is made up of 17 amino acids. Germline CDR1 is SGHRS and CDR2 is YFSETQ. CDR3 DNA sequence: TGCGCCAGCAGCAGGGGGACAGGGGAACCACGGTCCTACGAGCAGTACTTC. This translates into CASSRGTGEPRSYEQYF. The full variable domain, completed using reference TRBV5-1 and TRBJ2-7, is KAGVTQTPRYLIKTRGQQVTLSCSPISGHRSVSWYQQTPGQGLQFLFEYFSETQRNKGNFPGRFSGRQFSNSRSEMNVSTLELGDSALYLCASSRGTGEPRSYEQYFGPGTRLTVT.

In its sample, this clonotype was seen many times. This chain joins TRBV9 and TRBJ2-7; possible D gene TRBD2, 6 bases. The CDR3 has 15 residues. V was trimmed by 0 bases and J by 5 bases, leaving 15 bases between them. Looked up from germline, CDR1 is SGDLS and CDR2 is YYNGEE. The CDR3 DNA follows: TGTGCCAGCAGCGTAGGGCCCGGGACTTTAAACGAGCAGTACTTC. Protein: CASSVGPGTLNEQYF.

The table lists this clonotype with many counts. This chain joins TRBV6-1 and TRBJ1-1; D gene uncertain. Trimming cost V 7 bases and J 11 bases, with 20 bases left between them. CDR3 length equals 13 residues. Germline lookup yields CDR1 MNHNS and CDR2 SASEGT. CDR3 DNA: TGTGCCAGCACCGAAAGAGAGGGTGAGGAGGCTTTCTTT. Translation gives CASTEREGEEAFF.

The table lists this clonotype with many counts. V is TRBV28 and J is TRBJ2-1; 10 bases line up with TRBD2. CDR1 is MDHEN, CDR2 SYDVKM, per germline. V lost 6 bases and J lost 1; bases outside the gene matches: 6. CDR3 length: 16 amino acids. CDR3 protein: CASSSLAGRSYNEQFF. CDR3 bases: TGTGCCAGCAGCTCACTAGCGGGAAGGTCCTACAATGAGCAGTTCTTC.

This clonotype showed up many times. The V call is TRBV7-2, the J call TRBJ1-5, with TRBD1 identical over 9 bases. V was clipped by 2 bases and J by 7 bases; unmatched bases: 6. Germline V lookup: CDR1 SGHTA, CDR2 FQGNSA. The length of the CDR3 is 15 residues. The CDR3 bases are TGTGCCAGCAGCTTAAAACAGGGGGCAGGGCAGCCCCAGCATTTT. The encoded protein is CASSLKQGAGQPQHF.

This clonotype was recorded many times. V usage is TRBV6-1 and J usage is TRBJ2-1, with TRBD2 matching over 9 bases. The CDR3 is 15 residues long. J lost 4 bases, V lost 6 bases, and 7 bases had no gene match. Germline V gives CDR1 MNHNS, CDR2 SASEGT. This CDR3 reads CASRPGTSLYNEQFF. CDR3 in DNA: TGTGCCAGCAGGCCCGGGACTAGCCTTTACAATGAGCAGTTCTTC.

At least ten counts were recorded for this clonotype. The genes are TRBV6-5 and TRBJ2-3; D possibly corresponds to TRBD2 (5 bases). The CDR3 extends over 16 amino acids. Per the germline V gene, CDR1 is MNHEY and CDR2 is SVGAGI. Trimming left V 2 bases short and J 1 base short, with 13 bases between. In nucleotides, the CDR3 is TGTGCCAGCAGTTACAGGCCTAGCTGGGGCACAGATACGCAGTATTTT. The encoded protein is CASSYRPSWGTDTQYF.

This clonotype turned up a few times. The V call is TRBV20-1, the J call TRBJ2-2, with D possibly being TRBD1 (6 bases). The CDR3 runs 17 residues. CDR1 and CDR2 (germline): DFQATT, SNEGSKA (reference sequence). Trimming took off 6 bases at V and 5 bases at J, with 25 bases between the two ends. Here the CDR3 DNA reads TGCAGTGCCGTACGACCGGGACACCGTTTGGGGACCGGGGAGCTGTTTTTT. Translating gives CSAVRPGHRLGTGELFF.

Ten or more counts support this clonotype. The chain uses TRBV5-5 and TRBJ1-2; D remains unclear. The V gene's germline CDR1 is SGHKS and CDR2 YYEKEE (reference sequence). V was clipped by 4 bases and J by 3 bases, with 16 bases between them. CDR3 length equals 15 residues. The chain's CDR3 is CASSQPPDGDYGYTF. The CDR3 nucleotides are TGTGCCAGCAGCCAGCCTCCGGACGGGGACTATGGCTACACCTTC.

This clonotype was seen ten or more times. The chain links TRBV20-1 to TRBJ1-2; D unclear. The CDR3 contains 12 residues. V dropped 4 bases and J dropped 8 bases, with 14 bases sitting between them. Germline V CDR1 and CDR2: DFQATT, SNEGSKA (reference sequence). CDR3 DNA sequence: TGCAGTGCTATCCGGCCGGTAGGAGGCTACACCTTC. This sequence encodes CSAIRPVGGYTF.

This clonotype was seen repeatedly, ten times or more. The chain uses TRBV6-2 or TRBV6-3 and TRBJ2-7, with a tentative D call TRBD1 (6 bases). V lost 2 bases and J lost 3, with 17 bases in between. CDR3 length: 16 residues. The germline CDR1 and CDR2 sequences are MNHEY and SVGEGT. In nucleotides, the CDR3 is TGTGCCAGCAGTTACCGACCCAGGACAGCTATCTACGAGCAGTACTTC. It specifies CASSYRPRTAIYEQYF.

This clonotype was recorded many times. J is TRBJ1-2 and V is TRBV6-1, with 7 nucleotides matching TRBD1. The trim removed 6 bases at V and 1 base at J, leaving 2 bases unmatched. Germline V CDR1 and CDR2: MNHNS, SASEGT. This CDR3 comprises 13 residues. The CDR3 loop reads CASSRDSNYGYTF. The CDR3, as DNA: TGTGCCAGCAGCCGGGACAGTAACTATGGCTACACCTTC.

The chain couples TRBV7-8 to TRBJ2-1; TRBD2 agrees at 11 bases. Germline V gene data show CDR1 as SGHVS and CDR2 as FQNEAQ. The ends lost 5 bases at V and 9 bases at J; junction bases unmatched: 9. The CDR3 extends over 15 amino acids. The CDR3 region is CASSRMTSGNGEQFF. The CDR3 DNA reads TGTGCCAGCAGCCGGATGACTAGCGGGAATGGTGAGCAGTTCTTC.

This clonotype was counted at least ten times. The chain recombines TRBV25-1 with TRBJ1-2, with D maybe TRBD1 (6 bases). The CDR3 loop spans 15 amino acids. CDR1 MGHDK and CDR2 SYGVNS come from the germline V gene. The V and J ends lost 4 bases and 3 bases respectively, with 15 bases between them. As DNA, the CDR3 is TGTGCCAGCAGTGCCTATGAAACAGGGTACTATGGCTACACCTTC. Translation: CASSAYETGYYGYTF.

This clonotype was observed many times. The chain uses TRBV29-1 and TRBJ2-1; D may be TRBD2 (6 bases). This CDR3 comprises 14 residues. V was cut by 1 base and J by 3 bases, with 10 bases left in between. CDR1 and CDR2 (germline): SQVTM, ANQGSEA. CDR3 DNA: TGCAGCGTTGAAGGTAGCGGCCGCTACAATGAGCAGTTCTTC. This translates into CSVEGSGRYNEQFF.

This clonotype was picked up many times. J is TRBJ2-2 and V is TRBV5-5; D remains unclear. V lost 1 base, J lost 1 base, and 11 bases lay in between. This CDR3 is built from 16 residues. CDR1 is SGHKS and CDR2 is YYEKEE in the germline V gene (reference sequence). The CDR3, as DNA: TGTGCCAGCAGCTTGAGCGCAAACGTGAACACCGGGGAGCTGTTTTTT. Translated, it gives CASSLSANVNTGELFF.

This clonotype occurred many times. This chain connects TRBV4-3 to TRBJ2-1; possibly TRBD2 for D (5 bases). This CDR3 is 14 amino acids long. CDR1 and CDR2 (germline): LGHNA, YSLEER. V was cut by 0 bases and J by 2 bases, with 5 bases left in between. The CDR3 loop reads CASSQETTYNEQFF. CDR3 nucleotides: TGCGCCAGCAGCCAAGAGACTACCTACAATGAGCAGTTCTTC.

This clonotype occurred many times. The rearrangement joins TRBV7-2 to TRBJ2-1; 8 positions agree with TRBD2. V shed 1 base and J 4 bases; nucleotides not matched to a gene: 3. The CDR3 length is 15 residues. The V gene's germline CDR1 is SGHTA and CDR2 FQGNSA. The CDR3: CASSLDSGEYNEQFF. The CDR3 DNA reads as TGTGCCAGCAGCTTAGATAGCGGGGAATACAATGAGCAGTTCTTC.

This clonotype was seen at least ten times. The chain uses TRBV20-1 and TRBJ2-3; D unclear. This CDR3 is built from 15 residues. Trimming cost V 5 bases and J 1 base, with 16 bases left between them. The germline V gene encodes CDR1 DFQATT and CDR2 SNEGSKA (reference sequence). For the CDR3, the DNA is TGCAGTGCTTCGGACCCCGTTTCTGGCACAGATACGCAGTATTTT. Amino acid sequence: CSASDPVSGTDTQYF.